Listed below are T cell receptor beta chains from one sample, sequenced in a study of cytomegalovirus exposure and HLA in healthy donors. Data came from immunoSEQ multiplex PCR; TCRdb stores just in-frame clones and leaves some out. The sample holds 90,000 to 150,000 clones, about 8.6% seen once. Sequencing input: PBMCs. The receptors were sampled from a woman aged 40 to 50 in good health and CMV-seropositive. Both conserved end residues are part of each CDR3. Fields, in order: D gene, V gene, clone size, J gene, CDR3 DNA, CDR3 protein. D genes are given only for firm matches. Not every row has a clone size; where given, it reads once, few, many or a size class.

>TRBD1|TRBV9|NA|TRBJ1-5
TGTGCCAGCAGCTTGGGACAGGGGGCCCCTTTCCATCAGCCCCAGCATTTT
CASSLGQGAPFHQPQHF
>NA|TRBV9|few|TRBJ2-7
TGTGCCAGCAGCGTAGACGTCACTCCATACGAGCAGTACTTC
CASSVDVTPYEQYF
>NA|TRBV11-3|few|TRBJ2-2
TGTGCCAGCGGCAGGGTGCGAACCGGGGAGCTGTTTTTT
CASGRVRTGELFF
>NA|TRBV7-3|medium-sized|TRBJ2-2
TGTGCCAGCAGCACTCACCCGACCGGGGAGCTGTTTTTT
CASSTHPTGELFF
>NA|TRBV5-6|NA|TRBJ2-7
TGTGCCAGCAGCCCACGGGTCCTAACCCCCCAGCAGTACTTC
CASSPRVLTPQQYF
>NA|TRBV5-4|few|TRBJ2-4
TGTGCCAGCAGCTTGGGGGGCGGAGAGGCCAAAAACATTCAGTACTTC
CASSLGGGEAKNIQYF
>TRBD1|TRBV7-6|NA|TRBJ2-7
TGTGCCAGCAGCCTGGGACAGGTAGGCTCCTACGAGCAGTACTTC
CASSLGQVGSYEQYF
>NA|TRBV6-5|few|TRBJ2-1
TGTGCCAGCGGCGTCGGCAGGGGCACCTACAATGAGCAGTTCTTC
CASGVGRGTYNEQFF
>TRBD1|TRBV13|NA|TRBJ1-2
TGTGCCAGCAGCTTCTCGGGACAGGGGAGTGTCTATGGCTACACCTTC
CASSFSGQGSVYGYTF
>TRBD1|TRBV5-6|NA|TRBJ2-1
TGTGCCAGCAGCTTTGGCACAGGGGGACCTTTTTACAATGAGCAGTTCTTC
CASSFGTGGPFYNEQFF
>TRBD1|TRBV5-4|NA|TRBJ2-5
TGTGCCAGCAGCTTGCCACGGACAGGGGGACTTCAAGAGCAGTACTTC
CASSLPRTGGLQEQYF
>TRBD2|TRBV10-1|NA|TRBJ2-1
TGCGCCAGCAGGGAGCGGGGGGGCCCTAATGAGCAGTTCTTC
CASRERGGPNEQFF
>NA|TRBV7-2|few|TRBJ2-5
TGTGCCAGCAGCTTAGCCGGGGTAGAGACCCAGTACTTC
CASSLAGVETQYF
>TRBD1|TRBV27|NA|TRBJ2-5
TGTGCCAGCAGTCCTTGGACAGGGGAAGAGACCCAGTACTTC
CASSPWTGEETQYF